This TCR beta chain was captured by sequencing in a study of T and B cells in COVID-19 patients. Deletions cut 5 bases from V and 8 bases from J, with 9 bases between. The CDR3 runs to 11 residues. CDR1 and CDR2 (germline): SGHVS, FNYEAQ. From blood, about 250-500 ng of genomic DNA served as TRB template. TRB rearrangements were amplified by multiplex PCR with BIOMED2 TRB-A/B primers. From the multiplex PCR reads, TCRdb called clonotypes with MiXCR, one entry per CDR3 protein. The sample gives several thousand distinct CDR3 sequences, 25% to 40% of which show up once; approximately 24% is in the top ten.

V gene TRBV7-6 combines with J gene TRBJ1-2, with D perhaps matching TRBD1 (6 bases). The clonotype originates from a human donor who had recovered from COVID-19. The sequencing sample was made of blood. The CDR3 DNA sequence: TGTGCCAGCAGCAGGGGGGGCGGCTACACCTTC. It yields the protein CASSRGGGYTF.